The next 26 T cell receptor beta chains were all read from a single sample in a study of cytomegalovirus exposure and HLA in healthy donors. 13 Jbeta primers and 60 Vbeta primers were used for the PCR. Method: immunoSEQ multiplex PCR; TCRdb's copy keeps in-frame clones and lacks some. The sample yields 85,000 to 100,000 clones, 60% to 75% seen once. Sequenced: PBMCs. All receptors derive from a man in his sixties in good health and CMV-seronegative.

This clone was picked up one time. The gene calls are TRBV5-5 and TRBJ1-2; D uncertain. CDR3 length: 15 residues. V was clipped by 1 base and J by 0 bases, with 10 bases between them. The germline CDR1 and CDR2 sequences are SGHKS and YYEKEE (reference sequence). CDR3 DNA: TGTGCCAGCAGCTTGTTCCAGGCCTCTAACTATGGCTACACCTTC. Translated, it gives CASSLFQASNYGYTF.

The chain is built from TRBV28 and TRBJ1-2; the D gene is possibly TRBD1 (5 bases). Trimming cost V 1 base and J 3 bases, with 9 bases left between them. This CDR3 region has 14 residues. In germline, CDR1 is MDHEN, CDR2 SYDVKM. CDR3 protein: CASSLFRADYGYTF. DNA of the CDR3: TGTGCCAGCAGTTTATTCAGGGCGGACTATGGCTACACCTTC.

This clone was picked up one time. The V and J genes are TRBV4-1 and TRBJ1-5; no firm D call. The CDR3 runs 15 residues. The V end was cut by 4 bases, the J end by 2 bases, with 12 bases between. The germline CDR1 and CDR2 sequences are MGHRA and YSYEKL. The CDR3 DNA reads TGCGCCAGCAGCCCTTACGTCGCGGGCAATCAGCCCCAGCATTTT. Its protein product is CASSPYVAGNQPQHF.

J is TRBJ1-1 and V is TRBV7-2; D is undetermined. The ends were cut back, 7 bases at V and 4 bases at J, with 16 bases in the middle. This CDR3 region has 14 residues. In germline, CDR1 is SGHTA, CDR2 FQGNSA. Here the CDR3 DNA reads TGTGCCAGCAACAAAGTATTTCTCATCACTGAAGCTTTCTTT. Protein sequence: CASNKVFLITEAFF.

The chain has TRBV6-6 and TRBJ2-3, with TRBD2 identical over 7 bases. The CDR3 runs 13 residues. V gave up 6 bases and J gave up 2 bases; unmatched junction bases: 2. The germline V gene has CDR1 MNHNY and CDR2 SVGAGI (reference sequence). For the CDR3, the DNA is TGTGCCAGCAGGCTAGCGGTCACAGATACGCAGTATTTT. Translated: CASRLAVTDTQYF.

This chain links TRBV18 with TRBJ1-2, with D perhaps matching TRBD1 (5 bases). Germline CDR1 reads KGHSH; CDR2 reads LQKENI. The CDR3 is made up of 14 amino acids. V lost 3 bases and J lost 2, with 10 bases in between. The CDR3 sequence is CASSPTDSNYGYTF. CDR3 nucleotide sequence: TGTGCCAGCTCACCGACAGATTCAAACTATGGCTACACCTTC. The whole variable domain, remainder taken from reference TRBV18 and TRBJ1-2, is NAGVMQNPRHLVRRRGQEARLRCSPMKGHSHVYWYRQLPEEGLKFMVYLQKENIIDESGMPKERFSAEFPKEGPSILRIQQVVRGDSAAYFCASSPTDSNYGYTFGSGTRLTVV.

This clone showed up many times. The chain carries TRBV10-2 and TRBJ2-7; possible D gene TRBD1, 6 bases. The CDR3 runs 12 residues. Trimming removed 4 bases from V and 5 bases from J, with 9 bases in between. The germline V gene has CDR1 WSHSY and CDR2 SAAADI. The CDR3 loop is CASSGAGDEQYF. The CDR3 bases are TGCGCCAGCAGTGGCGCAGGGGACGAGCAGTACTTC.

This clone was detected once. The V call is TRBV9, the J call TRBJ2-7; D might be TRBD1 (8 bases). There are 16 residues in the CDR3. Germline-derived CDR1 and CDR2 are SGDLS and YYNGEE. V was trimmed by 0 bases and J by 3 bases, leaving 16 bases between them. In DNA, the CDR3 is TGTGCCAGCAGCGTAGGGAGCGGGACAGGATACTACGAGCAGTACTTC. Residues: CASSVGSGTGYYEQYF.

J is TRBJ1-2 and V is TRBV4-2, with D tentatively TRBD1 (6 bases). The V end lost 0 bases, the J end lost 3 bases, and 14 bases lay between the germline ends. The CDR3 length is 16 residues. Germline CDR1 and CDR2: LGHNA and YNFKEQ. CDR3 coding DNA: TGTGCCAGCAGCCAAGATGACAGGTACTTCTACTATGGCTACACCTTC. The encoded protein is CASSQDDRYFYYGYTF.

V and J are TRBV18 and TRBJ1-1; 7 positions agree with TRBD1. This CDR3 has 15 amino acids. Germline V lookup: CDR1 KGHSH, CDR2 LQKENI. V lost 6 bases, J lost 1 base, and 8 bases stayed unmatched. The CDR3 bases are TGTGCCAGCTCTCGGAGACAGGGTGAGAACACTGAAGCTTTCTTT. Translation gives CASSRRQGENTEAFF.

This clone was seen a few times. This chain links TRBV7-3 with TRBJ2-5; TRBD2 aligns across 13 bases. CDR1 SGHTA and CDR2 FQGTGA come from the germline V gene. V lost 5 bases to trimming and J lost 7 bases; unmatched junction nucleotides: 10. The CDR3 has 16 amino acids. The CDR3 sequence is CASSPELAGGKGTQYF. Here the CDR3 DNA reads TGTGCCAGCAGCCCAGAACTAGCGGGAGGGAAGGGGACCCAGTACTTC.

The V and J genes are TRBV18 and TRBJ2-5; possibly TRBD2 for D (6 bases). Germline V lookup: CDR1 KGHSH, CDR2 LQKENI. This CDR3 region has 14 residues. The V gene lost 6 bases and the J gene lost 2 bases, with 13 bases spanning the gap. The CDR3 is CASSRTIAQETQYF. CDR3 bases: TGTGCCAGCTCGCGGACTATCGCGCAAGAGACCCAGTACTTC.

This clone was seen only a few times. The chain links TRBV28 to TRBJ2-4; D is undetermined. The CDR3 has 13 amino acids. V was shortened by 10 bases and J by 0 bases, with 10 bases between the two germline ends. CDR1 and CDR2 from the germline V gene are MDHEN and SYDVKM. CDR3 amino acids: CATDTLAKNIQYF. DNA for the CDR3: TGTGCCACCGACACCTTAGCCAAAAACATTCAGTACTTC.

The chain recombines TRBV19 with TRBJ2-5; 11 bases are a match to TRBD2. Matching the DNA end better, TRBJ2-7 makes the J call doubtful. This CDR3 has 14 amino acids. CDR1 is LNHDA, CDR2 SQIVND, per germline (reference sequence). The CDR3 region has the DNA TGTGCCAGTAGGGGACTAGCGGAGTCCTACGAGCAGTACTTC. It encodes CASRGLAESYEQYF.

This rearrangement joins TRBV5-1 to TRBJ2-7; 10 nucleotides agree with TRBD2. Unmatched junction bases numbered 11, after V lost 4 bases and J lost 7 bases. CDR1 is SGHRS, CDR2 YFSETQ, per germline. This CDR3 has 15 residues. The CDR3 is CASSPLAGGLGEQYF. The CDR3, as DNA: TGCGCCAGCAGCCCGTTAGCGGGAGGCCTTGGTGAGCAGTACTTC.

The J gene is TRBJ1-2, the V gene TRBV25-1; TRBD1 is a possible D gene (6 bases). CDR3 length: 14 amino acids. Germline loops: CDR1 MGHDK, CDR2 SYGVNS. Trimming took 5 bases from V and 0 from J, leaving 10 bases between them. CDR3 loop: CASSLRTANYGYTF. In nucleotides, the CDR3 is TGTGCCAGCAGTTTAAGGACAGCTAACTATGGCTACACCTTC.

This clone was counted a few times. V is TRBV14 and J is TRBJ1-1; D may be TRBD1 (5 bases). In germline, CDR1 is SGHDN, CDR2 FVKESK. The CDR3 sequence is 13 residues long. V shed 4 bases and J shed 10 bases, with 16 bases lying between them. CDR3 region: CASSPIKGQGAFF. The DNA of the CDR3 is TGTGCCAGCAGCCCGATTAAGGGGCAGGGAGCTTTCTTT.

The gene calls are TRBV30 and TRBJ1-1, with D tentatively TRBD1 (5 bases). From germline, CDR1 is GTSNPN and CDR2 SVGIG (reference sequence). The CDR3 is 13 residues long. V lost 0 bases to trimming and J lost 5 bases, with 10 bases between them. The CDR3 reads CAWSVQKGTEAFF. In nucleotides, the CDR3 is TGTGCCTGGAGTGTACAAAAGGGGACTGAAGCTTTCTTT.

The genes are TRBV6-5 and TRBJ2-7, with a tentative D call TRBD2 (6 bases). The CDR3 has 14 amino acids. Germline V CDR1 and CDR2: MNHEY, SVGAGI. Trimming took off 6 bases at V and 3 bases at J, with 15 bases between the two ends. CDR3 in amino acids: CASRTLAKDYEQYF. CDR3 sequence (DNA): TGTGCCAGCAGGACTCTAGCGAAAGACTACGAGCAGTACTTC.

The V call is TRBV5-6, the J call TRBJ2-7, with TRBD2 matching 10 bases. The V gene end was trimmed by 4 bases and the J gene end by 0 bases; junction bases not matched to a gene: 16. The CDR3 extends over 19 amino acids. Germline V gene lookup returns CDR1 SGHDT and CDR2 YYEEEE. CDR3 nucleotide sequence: TGTGCCAGCAGCCCTACGGGGCTAGCGGGAGCATCCAGCTCCTACGAGCAGTACTTC. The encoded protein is CASSPTGLAGASSSYEQYF. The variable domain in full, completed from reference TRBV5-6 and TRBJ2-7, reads DAGVTQSPTHLIKTRGQQVTLRCSPKSGHDTVSWYQQALGQGPQFIFQYYEEEERQRGNFPDRFSGHQFPNYSSELNVNALLLGDSALYLCASSPTGLAGASSSYEQYFGPGTRLTVT.

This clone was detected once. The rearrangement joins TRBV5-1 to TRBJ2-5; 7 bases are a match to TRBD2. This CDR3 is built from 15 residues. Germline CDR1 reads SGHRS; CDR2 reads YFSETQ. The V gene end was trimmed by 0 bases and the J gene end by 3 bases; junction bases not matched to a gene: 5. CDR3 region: CASSLVGTIKETQYF. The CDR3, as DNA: TGCGCCAGCAGCTTGGTAGGGACTATTAAAGAGACCCAGTACTTC.

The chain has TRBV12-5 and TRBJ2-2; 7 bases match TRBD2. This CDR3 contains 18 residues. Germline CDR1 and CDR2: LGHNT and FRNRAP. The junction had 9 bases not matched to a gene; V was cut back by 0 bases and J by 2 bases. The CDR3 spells CASGLVPREGTNTGELFF. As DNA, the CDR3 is TGTGCTAGTGGTTTGGTACCAAGGGAGGGGACCAACACCGGGGAGCTGTTTTTT. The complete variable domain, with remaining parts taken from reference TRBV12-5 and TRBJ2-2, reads DARVTQTPRHKVTEMGQEVTMRCQPILGHNTVFWYRQTMMQGLELLAYFRNRAPLDDSGMPKDRFSAEMPDATLATLKIQPSEPRDSAVYFCASGLVPREGTNTGELFFGEGSRLTVL.

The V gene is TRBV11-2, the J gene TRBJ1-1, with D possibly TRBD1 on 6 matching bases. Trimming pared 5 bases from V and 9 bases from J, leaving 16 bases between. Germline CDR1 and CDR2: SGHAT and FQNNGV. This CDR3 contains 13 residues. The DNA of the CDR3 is TGTGCCAGCAGCCCCGGACAGTTTGGACAAGCTTTCTTT. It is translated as CASSPGQFGQAFF.

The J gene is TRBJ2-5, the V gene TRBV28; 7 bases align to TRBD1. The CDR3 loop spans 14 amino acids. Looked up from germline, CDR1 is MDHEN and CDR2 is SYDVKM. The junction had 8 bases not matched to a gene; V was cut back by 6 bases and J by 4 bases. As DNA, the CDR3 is TGTGCCAGCAGCAACGGACAGGCCGGAGAGACCCAGTACTTC. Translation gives CASSNGQAGETQYF.

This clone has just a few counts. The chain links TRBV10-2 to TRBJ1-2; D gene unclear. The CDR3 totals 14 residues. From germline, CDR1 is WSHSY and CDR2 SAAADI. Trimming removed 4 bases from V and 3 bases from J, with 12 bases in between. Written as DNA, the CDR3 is TGCGCCAGCAGTGGGGCCGACGCTTACTATGGCTACACCTTC. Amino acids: CASSGADAYYGYTF.

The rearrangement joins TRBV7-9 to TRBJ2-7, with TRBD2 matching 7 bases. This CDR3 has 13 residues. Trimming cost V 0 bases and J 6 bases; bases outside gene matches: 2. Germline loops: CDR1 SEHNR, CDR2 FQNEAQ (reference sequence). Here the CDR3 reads CASSLAASGEQYF. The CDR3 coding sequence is TGTGCCAGCAGCTTAGCGGCTAGCGGCGAGCAGTACTTC.